Shown below are 24 T cell receptor beta chains from a single sample sequenced in a study of cytomegalovirus exposure and HLA in healthy donors (dated by TCRdb to the late 2010s). Receptor amplification or capture employed the immunoSEQ multiplex PCR assay. A mixture of 60 forward primers for TCR Vbeta segments and 13 reverse primers for TCR Jbeta segments was used in the multiplex PCR. Entries here come from immuneACCESS through TCRdb and include only in-frame sequences with V and J called. Some clones fail to appear in such tables; in the studies checked, an unresolved V gene covers under half of the shortfall, and the cause of the remainder is unknown. Within this sample are 100,000 to 150,000 clones, with roughly 78% of them counted one time only. Of the sample, under 6% falls within the top ten clones. Sequences were obtained from PBMCs. The receptor source for this set is a man aged 25 to 40 in good health and CMV-seronegative.

The V gene is TRBV7-6, the J gene TRBJ1-6, with D tentatively TRBD1 (6 bases). V was shortened by 0 bases and J by 9 bases, with 9 bases between the two germline ends. Per the germline V gene, CDR1 is SGHVS and CDR2 is FNYEAQ. There are 14 residues in the CDR3. CDR3 amino acids: CASSLAPGVSPLHF. The DNA for the CDR3 is TGTGCCAGCAGCTTAGCGCCAGGGGTTTCACCCCTCCACTTT.

This chain connects TRBV19 to TRBJ2-7, with 7 bases matching TRBD2. CDR1 LNHDA and CDR2 SQIVND come from the germline V gene (reference sequence). V lost 6 bases to trimming and J lost 2 bases; unmatched junction nucleotides: 7. The CDR3 is made up of 14 amino acids. The CDR3 nucleotides are TGTGCCAGTAGCCTTACTAGCGTAGCCTACGAGCAGTACTTC. This sequence encodes CASSLTSVAYEQYF. Full variable domain (outside the CDR3, taken from reference TRBV19 and TRBJ2-7): DGGITQSPKYLFRKEGQNVTLSCEQNLNHDAMYWYRQDPGQGLRLIYYSQIVNDFQKGDIAEGYSVSREKKESFPLTVTSAQKNPTAFYLCASSLTSVAYEQYFGPGTRLTVT.

The gene calls are TRBV6-1 and TRBJ2-3; 9 bases match TRBD1. This CDR3 has 16 residues. Trimming took 4 bases from V and 5 from J; bases not matched to a gene: 10. The germline gives CDR1 MNHNS, CDR2 SASEGT. CDR3 protein: CASSAGDRGFGDTQYF. CDR3 bases: TGTGCCAGCAGTGCGGGAGACAGGGGGTTTGGAGATACGCAGTATTTT.

The gene calls are TRBV27 and TRBJ2-7; perhaps TRBD1 as D (6 bases). This CDR3 has 15 amino acids. CDR1 MNHEY and CDR2 SMNVEV come from the germline V gene (reference sequence). Trimming pared 3 bases from V and 0 bases from J, leaving 12 bases between. CDR3 region: CASSFGGQGSYEQYF. The CDR3 DNA reads TGTGCCAGCAGTTTTGGGGGACAAGGCTCCTACGAGCAGTACTTC.

This chain links TRBV7-9 with TRBJ1-5; D possibly corresponds to TRBD1 (5 bases). The CDR3 runs 12 residues. The V gene's germline CDR1 is SEHNR and CDR2 FQNEAQ (reference sequence). Trimming stripped 3 bases from V and 5 bases from J, with 5 bases between. CDR3 nucleotides: TGTGCCAGCAGCTTGACAGATCAGCCCCAGCATTTT. Protein sequence: CASSLTDQPQHF. The full variable domain, rest sourced from reference TRBV7-9 and TRBJ1-5, is DTGVSQNPRHKITKRGQNVTFRCDPISEHNRLYWYRQTLGQGPEFLTYFQNEAQLEKSRLLSDRFSAERPKGSFSTLEIQRTEQGDSAMYLCASSLTDQPQHFGDGTRLSIL.

The chain uses TRBV6-5 and TRBJ1-4; D remains unclear. V was clipped by 4 bases and J by 10 bases, with 7 bases between them. The CDR3 loop spans 11 amino acids. Germline-derived CDR1 and CDR2 are MNHEY and SVGAGI. CDR3 region: CASSSAGKLFF. CDR3 nucleotides: TGTGCCAGCAGTTCCGCAGGAAAACTGTTTTTT.

CDR3 region: CASSNRAMNTEAFF. In nucleotides, the CDR3 is TGCGCCAGCAGTAACAGGGCGATGAACACTGAAGCTTTCTTT. V usage is TRBV10-2 and J usage is TRBJ1-1; a possible D gene is TRBD1 (6 bases). Trimming took 5 bases from V and 0 from J, leaving 10 bases between them. Germline CDR1 and CDR2: WSHSY and SAAADI. The CDR3 is made up of 14 amino acids.

The V and J genes are TRBV29-1 and TRBJ1-2, with 11 bases aligning to TRBD1. Germline assignment: CDR1 SQVTM and CDR2 ANQGSEA. This CDR3 region has 15 residues. Germline trimming cut 8 bases from V and 1 base from J; bases unmatched to any gene: 9. Written as DNA, the CDR3 is TGCAGCACGGGGGGGGACAGGGGGGATAACTATGGCTACACCTTC. As protein: CSTGGDRGDNYGYTF.

This clone has at least ten counts. The CDR3 loop is CASRLTGGSYGYTF. The CDR3 DNA reads as TGCGCCAGCAGACTGACAGGGGGCAGCTATGGCTACACCTTC. V gene TRBV10-2 combines with J gene TRBJ1-2; 10 bases match TRBD1. There are 14 residues in the CDR3. The germline V gene encodes CDR1 WSHSY and CDR2 SAAADI. After removal of 6 bases from V and 4 bases from J, the junction contained 5 bases not matched to a gene.

The genes are TRBV10-3 and TRBJ2-3; 9 nucleotides agree with TRBD1. Per the germline V gene, CDR1 is ENHRY and CDR2 is SYGVKD. CDR3 length: 15 amino acids. Trimming at V came to 7 bases and at J to 4 bases, leaving 9 bases not matched to a gene. The CDR3 nucleotides read TGTGCCATCACCTCCGGACAGGGGTACGCAGATACGCAGTATTTT. Translation: CAITSGQGYADTQYF.

This clone was picked up one time. The chain links TRBV28 to TRBJ2-7, with 14 bases fitting TRBD2. Looked up from germline, CDR1 is MDHEN and CDR2 is SYDVKM. V was clipped by 5 bases and J by 2 bases; unmatched bases: 8. The CDR3 covers 17 residues. CDR3 sequence (DNA): TGTGCCAGCAGTCTTGGACTAGCGGGAGGCAAAACCTACGAGCAGTACTTC. Protein: CASSLGLAGGKTYEQYF.

This chain connects TRBV29-1 to TRBJ2-3, with 11 nucleotides matching TRBD1. The junction had 8 bases not matched to a gene; V was cut back by 7 bases and J by 5 bases. This CDR3 spans 14 amino acids. Germline V lookup: CDR1 SQVTM, CDR2 ANQGSEA. In DNA form, the CDR3 reads TGCAGCGGCACCGGACAGGGGGCGGGAGATACGCAGTATTTT. It yields the protein CSGTGQGAGDTQYF.

The chain carries TRBV5-8 and TRBJ2-3; D perhaps matches TRBD2 (5 bases). Germline lookup yields CDR1 SGHTS and CDR2 YDEGEE. V lost 4 bases, J lost 2 bases, and 17 bases lay in between. The CDR3 extends over 16 amino acids. CDR3 protein: CASSQRPSASTDTQYF. CDR3 DNA sequence: TGTGCCAGCAGCCAGCGGCCCTCTGCATCCACAGATACGCAGTATTTT. The full variable domain, its missing parts supplied by reference TRBV5-8 and TRBJ2-3, is EAGVTQSPTHLIKTRGQQATLRCSPISGHTSVYWYQQALGLGLQFLLWYDEGEERNRGNFPPRFSGRQFPNYSSELNVNALELEDSALYLCASSQRPSASTDTQYFGPGTRLTVL.

The chain recombines TRBV2 with TRBJ1-2; D perhaps matches TRBD1 (5 bases). Trimming shortened V by 9 bases and J by 2 bases, and 13 bases separated the two germline ends. The CDR3 runs to 13 residues. The germline V gene encodes CDR1 SNHLY and CDR2 FYNNEI. CDR3 in amino acids: CASTYGGNYGYTF. The CDR3 coding sequence is TGTGCCAGTACGTATGGGGGGAACTATGGCTACACCTTC.

The chain combines TRBV15 with TRBJ2-2, with 8 nucleotides matching TRBD2. The junction had 0 bases not matched to a gene; V was cut back by 3 bases and J by 3 bases. This CDR3 has 14 residues. Germline CDR1 and CDR2: LNHNV and YYDKDF (reference sequence). DNA of the CDR3: TGTGCCACCAGCAGGACTAGCGACACCGGGGAGCTGTTTTTT. Its translation is CATSRTSDTGELFF. Filled out from reference TRBV15 and TRBJ2-2, the complete variable domain reads DAMVIQNPRYQVTQFGKPVTLSCSQTLNHNVMYWYQQKSSQAPKLLFHYYDKDFNNEADTPDNFQSRRPNTSFCFLDIRSPGLGDTAMYLCATSRTSDTGELFFGEGSRLTVL.

The chain recombines TRBV29-1 with TRBJ2-5; a possible D gene is TRBD2 (6 bases). Between the trimmed V and J ends, which lost 0 bases and 7 bases, there was a span of 21 bases. The CDR3 runs 16 residues. Germline V gene lookup returns CDR1 SQVTM and CDR2 ANQGSEA. The CDR3 bases are TGCAGCGTTGAAGAGGTGGCAGCCTACGGGGGTGCGACCCAGTACTTC. The encoded protein is CSVEEVAAYGGATQYF.

This chain links TRBV30 with TRBJ1-4, with a possible D match to TRBD1 (5 bases). The V end lost 3 bases, the J end lost 7 bases, and 15 bases lay between the germline ends. The CDR3 runs 14 residues. Germline loops: CDR1 GTSNPN, CDR2 SVGIG (reference sequence). The CDR3 nucleotides are TGTGCCTGGAGCGGATGGGGAACAGGTGAAAAACTGTTTTTT. It specifies CAWSGWGTGEKLFF.

V gene TRBV4-3 combines with J gene TRBJ2-5; 8 positions agree with TRBD1. With the DNA end fitting TRBJ2-7 better, the J assignment may be wrong. CDR1 is LGHNA, CDR2 YSLEER, per germline. The CDR3 runs to 16 residues. The CDR3 DNA sequence: TGCGCCAGCAGCCAACACCCGGGACAGGCCCCTTACGAGCAGTACTTC. Amino acids: CASSQHPGQAPYEQYF.

The chain carries TRBV5-8 and TRBJ1-1; TRBD1 might be the D (5 bases). This CDR3 spans 16 amino acids. V lost 5 bases and J lost 2, with 19 bases in between. The germline V gene has CDR1 SGHTS and CDR2 YDEGEE. The chain's CDR3 is CASSIGGRTRNTEAFF. CDR3 in DNA: TGTGCCAGCAGTATCGGGGGACGGACACGAAACACTGAAGCTTTCTTT. The full variable domain, its missing parts supplied by reference TRBV5-8 and TRBJ1-1, is EAGVTQSPTHLIKTRGQQATLRCSPISGHTSVYWYQQALGLGLQFLLWYDEGEERNRGNFPPRFSGRQFPNYSSELNVNALELEDSALYLCASSIGGRTRNTEAFFGQGTRLTVV.

V gene TRBV9 combines with J gene TRBJ2-1, with 7 nucleotides matching TRBD1. Unmatched junction bases numbered 9, after V lost 4 bases and J lost 8 bases. The germline V gene encodes CDR1 SGDLS and CDR2 YYNGEE. The CDR3 is 14 residues long. The CDR3 protein is CASSRDRPGDEQFF. In DNA form, the CDR3 reads TGTGCCAGCAGCAGGGACAGACCTGGCGATGAGCAGTTCTTC.

The V call is TRBV11-2, the J call TRBJ1-5; D remains ambiguous. The CDR3 length is 13 residues. Trimming took off 1 base at V and 5 bases at J, with 6 bases between the two ends. Germline assignment: CDR1 SGHAT and CDR2 FQNNGV. The CDR3: CASSLGLYQPQHF. The DNA for the CDR3 is TGTGCCAGCAGCTTAGGGCTCTATCAGCCCCAGCATTTT. Using reference TRBV11-2 and TRBJ1-5 for the parts outside the CDR3, the full variable domain is EAGVAQSPRYKIIEKRQSVAFWCNPISGHATLYWYQQILGQGPKLLIQFQNNGVVDDSQLPKDRFSAERLKGVDSTLKIQPAKLEDSAVYLCASSLGLYQPQHFGDGTRLSIL.

V usage is TRBV6-5 and J usage is TRBJ1-2; possible D gene TRBD1, 5 bases. This CDR3 spans 13 amino acids. CDR1 is MNHEY and CDR2 is SVGAGI in the germline V gene. Trimming left V 5 bases short and J 8 bases short, with 15 bases between. The chain's CDR3 is CASSRKGGGGYTF. CDR3 nucleotides: TGTGCCAGCAGTCGAAAGGGCGGGGGAGGCTACACCTTC.

The chain combines TRBV5-1 with TRBJ2-7; TRBD1 matches 8 bases. Germline CDR1 and CDR2: SGHRS and YFSETQ. V lost 5 bases and J lost 5; bases outside the gene matches: 15. This CDR3 region has 16 residues. This chain's CDR3 is CASSQSPGQVIDEQYF. The CDR3 bases are TGCGCCAGCAGTCAATCTCCGGGACAGGTTATAGACGAGCAGTACTTC.

The genes are TRBV30 and TRBJ2-7, with TRBD2 identical over 15 bases. The V gene end was trimmed by 5 bases and the J gene end by 5 bases; junction bases not matched to a gene: 7. The CDR3 loop spans 15 amino acids. Germline V gives CDR1 GTSNPN, CDR2 SVGIG (reference sequence). CDR3 sequence reads: CAWVPGTSGRNEQYF. The CDR3 DNA follows: TGTGCCTGGGTCCCCGGGACTAGCGGGAGGAACGAGCAGTACTTC.